Below are 28 T cell receptor beta chains sequenced from a single sample in a study of T cell repertoires in ileal Crohn's disease. Indicated time point: neoterminal ileum biopsy at postoperative endoscopy, about 6 months after surgery. Data came from immunoSEQ multiplex PCR; TCRdb stores just in-frame clones and leaves some out. This table has more than 50,000 clones, around 90% appearing once. Sequencing used ileal tissue. The source is an adult with Crohn's disease.

CDR3 nucleotides: TGTGCCAGCAGCTCCAGACAGGATGATTGTCTGGATGAGCAGTTCTTC. This codes for CASSSRQDDCLDEQFF. The chain is built from TRBV7-3 and TRBJ2-1; D might be TRBD1 (6 bases). V lost 4 bases, J lost 8 bases, and 21 bases lay in between. CDR1 is SGHTA and CDR2 is FQGTGA in the germline V gene. The CDR3 covers 16 residues.

V usage is TRBV25-1 and J usage is TRBJ2-6; D remains unclear. The V gene lost 1 base and the J gene lost 0 bases, with 10 bases spanning the gap. The CDR3 spans 17 residues. CDR1 and CDR2 from the germline V gene are MGHDK and SYGVNS. CDR3 amino acids: CASSEFPRNSGANVLTF. CDR3 sequence (DNA): TGTGCCAGCAGTGAATTTCCGAGGAACTCTGGGGCCAACGTCCTGACTTTC.

V usage is TRBV9 and J usage is TRBJ2-1; D ambiguous. V was clipped by 2 bases and J by 4 bases, with 10 bases between them. Germline CDR1 reads SGDLS; CDR2 reads YYNGEE. The CDR3 covers 14 residues. The CDR3 loop reads CASSVLDAYNEQFF. Here the CDR3 DNA reads TGTGCCAGCAGCGTTCTAGACGCATACAATGAGCAGTTCTTC.

The chain joins TRBV27 to TRBJ2-1; TRBD2 matches at 9 bases. Germline V gene lookup returns CDR1 MNHEY and CDR2 SMNVEV (reference sequence). CDR3 length: 16 residues. V trimming: 5 bases; J trimming: 6 bases; junction bases outside the gene matches: 11. The CDR3 sequence is CASSPLLSGGTNEQFF. Written as DNA, the CDR3 is TGTGCCAGCAGTCCCCTTTTGAGCGGGGGGACCAATGAGCAGTTCTTC.

The gene calls are TRBV5-1 and TRBJ2-2; maybe TRBD1 (6 bases). The ends were cut back, 6 bases at V and 0 bases at J, with 15 bases in the middle. Germline V gives CDR1 SGHRS, CDR2 YFSETQ. CDR3 size: 16 residues. The CDR3 nucleotides read TGCGCCAGCAACTCCTTTGAGGGGGCGAACACCGGGGAGCTGTTTTTT. Translation: CASNSFEGANTGELFF.

The sample holds one count of this clone. The rearrangement uses TRBV27 and TRBJ1-5; D may be TRBD1 (5 bases). CDR3 length equals 17 residues. Germline V CDR1 and CDR2: MNHEY, SMNVEV (reference sequence). V lost 0 bases, J lost 5 bases, and 17 bases lay in between. CDR3: CASSLSGGGAAHQPQHF. The CDR3 nucleotides read TGTGCCAGCAGTTTATCGGGGGGAGGGGCCGCTCATCAGCCCCAGCATTTT.

This clone is a singleton in its sample. This chain links TRBV6-6 with TRBJ2-1; tentative D call: TRBD1 (5 bases). CDR3 length: 13 amino acids. Per the germline V gene, CDR1 is MNHNY and CDR2 is SVGAGI (reference sequence). Trimming removed 2 bases from V and 13 bases from J, with 15 bases in between. In DNA, the CDR3 is TGTGCCAGCAGTTACGACAGTTTGGGGATCCAGTTCTTC. As protein: CASSYDSLGIQFF.

This chain links TRBV5-6 with TRBJ2-1, with 14 bases identical to TRBD2. Trimming cost V 2 bases and J 4 bases; bases outside gene matches: 2. Looked up from germline, CDR1 is SGHDT and CDR2 is YYEEEE. The CDR3 has 16 amino acids. The CDR3: CASSFGTSGSYNEQFF. The CDR3 DNA sequence: TGTGCCAGCAGCTTCGGGACTAGCGGGAGTTACAATGAGCAGTTCTTC.

For the CDR3, the DNA is TGTGCCAGCAGTGGGTGGGACAGGGTTAATATTAATGGCTACACCTTC. This encodes CASSGWDRVNINGYTF. The rearrangement links TRBV2 to TRBJ1-2; TRBD1 aligns across 9 bases. This CDR3 has 16 amino acids. Looked up from germline, CDR1 is SNHLY and CDR2 is FYNNEI. The J segment lost 6 bases and the V segment lost 4 bases, leaving 12 bases of the junction unmatched.

This chain joins TRBV27 and TRBJ2-5; tentative D call: TRBD1 (6 bases). Trimming left V 7 bases short and J 5 bases short, with 14 bases between. Germline V gives CDR1 MNHEY, CDR2 SMNVEV (reference sequence). The CDR3 consists of 13 residues. CDR3 sequence (DNA): TGTGCCAGCAAGTCCCCAGGGGAGGAGACCCAGTACTTC. Translated, it gives CASKSPGEETQYF.

J is TRBJ1-2 and V is TRBV7-9, with 8 bases aligning to TRBD1. Trimming at V came to 7 bases and at J to 6 bases, leaving 10 bases not matched to a gene. CDR1 is SEHNR, CDR2 FQNEAQ, per germline (reference sequence). The CDR3 extends over 14 amino acids. CDR3 sequence reads: CASTRGQGSNGYTF. CDR3 in DNA: TGTGCCAGCACCCGAGGACAGGGAAGTAATGGCTACACCTTC.

The J gene is TRBJ1-1, the V gene TRBV5-1, with 7 nucleotides matching TRBD1. Trimming removed 2 bases from V and 0 bases from J; junction bases left unmatched: 7. Germline values: CDR1 SGHRS, CDR2 YFSETQ. The CDR3 has 16 residues. The CDR3 reads CASSLNRGGLNTEAFF. In DNA, the CDR3 is TGCGCCAGCAGCTTAAACAGAGGGGGCCTGAACACTGAAGCTTTCTTT.

This chain links TRBV2 with TRBJ1-5; TRBD1 might be the D (5 bases). The CDR3 sequence is 15 residues long. With 4 bases removed from V and 7 bases from J, the gap between germline ends came to 17 bases. CDR1 and CDR2 (germline): SNHLY, FYNNEI. The CDR3, as DNA: TGTGCCAGCAGTGGCGGGGCAGGTATTGGACAGCCCCAGCATTTT. This sequence encodes CASSGGAGIGQPQHF.

V and J are TRBV18 and TRBJ2-6, with 10 bases fitting TRBD1. V trimming: 3 bases; J trimming: 2 bases; junction bases outside the gene matches: 7. The CDR3 is 18 amino acids. Germline V gene lookup returns CDR1 KGHSH and CDR2 LQKENI. In nucleotides, the CDR3 is TGTGCCAGCTCACCCCGCGAGACAGGGGGCGCTGGGGCCAACGTCCTGACTTTC. Translation gives CASSPRETGGAGANVLTF.

CDR3 DNA sequence: TGTGCCAGTGCTACAGAAACTGGGGCCAACGTCCTGACTTTC. Translating gives CASATETGANVLTF. The V call is TRBV19, the J call TRBJ2-6; D is ambiguous. This CDR3 spans 14 amino acids. The germline V and J ends were trimmed by 8 bases and 2 bases, with 10 bases remaining between them. Germline V lookup: CDR1 LNHDA, CDR2 SQIVND (reference sequence).

The V gene is TRBV7-2, the J gene TRBJ2-7, with D possibly matching TRBD2 (5 bases). This CDR3 contains 16 residues. The germline V gene encodes CDR1 SGHTA and CDR2 FQGNSA. V was shortened by 2 bases and J by 0 bases, with 14 bases between the two germline ends. CDR3 region: CASSLIDGVYSYEQYF. The CDR3 DNA is TGTGCCAGCAGCTTAATCGACGGGGTTTACTCCTACGAGCAGTACTTC.

The sample holds one count of this clone. CDR3 in amino acids: CASSAGGAGANVLTF. The CDR3, as DNA: TGTGCCAGCAGCGCAGGGGGTGCTGGGGCCAACGTCCTGACTTTC. The gene calls are TRBV9 and TRBJ2-6; 7 positions match TRBD1. CDR3 size: 15 residues. V trimming: 3 bases; J trimming: 2 bases; junction bases outside the gene matches: 2. Per the germline V gene, CDR1 is SGDLS and CDR2 is YYNGEE.

The CDR3: CSVDPGAGANVLTF. DNA of the CDR3: TGCAGCGTTGACCCGGGGGCTGGGGCCAACGTCCTGACTTTC. V gene TRBV29-1 combines with J gene TRBJ2-6; D is perhaps TRBD2 (6 bases). Germline CDR1 SQVTM, CDR2 ANQGSEA. Trimming pared 3 bases from V and 2 bases from J, leaving 8 bases between. The CDR3 runs to 14 residues.

The chain has TRBV21-1 and TRBJ1-2. TRBV21-1 is listed as a pseudogene. This CDR3 comprises 13 residues. The CDR3 reads CASSKLGPGVNTF. The CDR3 coding sequence is TGTGCCAGCAGCAAACTCGGACCGGGGGTAAACACCTTC.

J is TRBJ1-3 and V is TRBV18; unclear D gene. Between the trimmed V and J ends, which lost 8 bases and 5 bases, there was a span of 16 bases. CDR1 KGHSH and CDR2 LQKENI come from the germline V gene. CDR3 length: 14 amino acids. In DNA, the CDR3 is TGTGCCAGCCGAATGCCCAACTTAAGAAACACCATATATTTT. As protein: CASRMPNLRNTIYF.

The rearrangement links TRBV10-3 to TRBJ2-1; D is unresolved. Looked up from germline, CDR1 is ENHRY and CDR2 is SYGVKD. The V gene lost 4 bases and the J gene lost 4 bases, with 8 bases spanning the gap. This CDR3 spans 13 amino acids. CDR3 residues: CAISADSYNEQFF. DNA for the CDR3: TGTGCCATCAGTGCCGACTCTTACAATGAGCAGTTCTTC.

CDR3 in DNA: TGTGCCAGCTCACCTCAACCGGAGGGAGAAGCTTTCTTT. It codes for CASSPQPEGEAFF. The J gene is TRBJ1-1, the V gene TRBV18, with D uncertain. CDR3 length: 13 amino acids. The germline V and J ends were trimmed by 3 bases and 8 bases, with 13 bases remaining between them. Germline CDR1 is KGHSH and CDR2 is LQKENI.

The rearrangement joins TRBV6-1 to TRBJ1-2; the match to TRBD1 covers 7 bases. V shed 1 base and J 4 bases; nucleotides not matched to a gene: 9. Germline CDR1 reads MNHNS; CDR2 reads SASEGT. This CDR3 has 16 amino acids. The CDR3: CASSEGQGLRAYGYTF. DNA for the CDR3: TGTGCCAGCAGTGAAGGACAGGGTTTGAGGGCCTATGGCTACACCTTC.

The chain is built from TRBV28 and TRBJ2-7; 9 nucleotides agree with TRBD1. Germline V lookup: CDR1 MDHEN, CDR2 SYDVKM. Unmatched junction bases numbered 12, after V lost 3 bases and J lost 0 bases. This CDR3 comprises 18 residues. In nucleotides, the CDR3 is TGTGCCAGCAGTTTCGCTTCGGACAGGGGCGTAAGCTCCTACGAGCAGTACGTC. Its translation is CASSFASDRGVSSYEQYV.

The chain carries TRBV7-6 and TRBJ1-6; 8 bases are a match to TRBD1. CDR3 size: 15 residues. Germline V gene data show CDR1 as SGHVS and CDR2 as FNYEAQ. After removal of 4 bases from V and 7 bases from J, the junction contained 6 bases not matched to a gene. CDR3 DNA sequence: TGTGCCAGCAGCTACGGACAGGGCCCGAATTCACCCCTCCACTTT. It yields the protein CASSYGQGPNSPLHF. The full variable domain, in which reference TRBV7-6 and TRBJ1-6 provide the parts outside the CDR3, is GAGVSQSPRYKVTKRGQDVALRCDPISGHVSLYWYRQALGQGPEFLTYFNYEAQQDKSGLPNDRFSAERPEGSISTLTIQRTEQRDSAMYRCASSYGQGPNSPLHFGNGTRLTVT.

V and J are TRBV6-5 and TRBJ1-1, with D tentatively TRBD1 (5 bases). From germline, CDR1 is MNHEY and CDR2 SVGAGI. The CDR3 loop spans 13 amino acids. Trimming stripped 2 bases from V and 7 bases from J, with 11 bases between. The CDR3 is CASSYGGEGEAFF. As DNA, the CDR3 is TGTGCCAGCAGTTACGGGGGGGAGGGTGAAGCTTTCTTT.

J is TRBJ2-1 and V is TRBV5-6; D is unresolved. The V gene's germline CDR1 is SGHDT and CDR2 YYEEEE. The CDR3 sequence is 16 residues long. Deletions cut 0 bases from V and 0 bases from J, with 10 bases between. For the CDR3, the DNA is TGTGCCAGCAGCTTGGATGGAAGGAGCTCCTACAATGAGCAGTTCTTC. This translates into CASSLDGRSSYNEQFF.

This clone was observed a handful of times. The chain joins TRBV6-1 to TRBJ1-5; 11 nucleotides align to TRBD1. Germline CDR1 MNHNS, CDR2 SASEGT. V was clipped by 4 bases and J by 4 bases; unmatched bases: 3. The CDR3 sequence is 15 residues long. Written as DNA, the CDR3 is TGTGCCAGCAGTGTCGGGACAGGGGGTAATCAGCCCCAGCATTTT. Its protein is CASSVGTGGNQPQHF.